The 32 T cell receptor beta chains reported below all come from one sample, sequenced in a study of T-cell memory formation after mild COVID-19. Using its own MiXCR run on the 5' RACE reads, TCRdb lists one record per CDR3 protein. The table has about 500,000 distinct CDR3 sequences, around 21% seen once. Sequencing used PBMCs or a T cell subset sorted from them (not recorded which). The receptors were sampled from an adult woman who had mild COVID-19 (a few samples of this study predate the infection). Cell type and time point are not known.

The rearrangement uses TRBV7-3 and TRBJ2-1, with 8 bases fitting TRBD2. The CDR3 contains 16 residues. Germline CDR1 reads SGHTA; CDR2 reads FQGTGA. J lost 4 bases, V lost 3 bases, and 8 bases had no gene match. CDR3 protein: CASSFQSGGFYNEQFF. CDR3 in DNA: TGTGCCAGCAGCTTCCAGAGCGGGGGCTTTTACAATGAGCAGTTCTTC.

This clonotype has a count of ten or more. The rearrangement links TRBV29-1 to TRBJ2-1, with D unclear. V was pared by 4 bases and J by 4 bases, with 5 bases between. Germline lookup yields CDR1 SQVTM and CDR2 ANQGSEA. The CDR3 totals 11 residues. The CDR3 bases are TGCAGCGTTGGGGATTACAATGAGCAGTTCTTC. Its protein is CSVGDYNEQFF.

This clonotype was seen a handful of times. V and J are TRBV5-1 and TRBJ2-2; 13 bases map to TRBD2. Germline values: CDR1 SGHRS, CDR2 YFSETQ. CDR3 size: 14 residues. J gave up 6 bases and V 9 bases, and 5 bases lay outside the gene matches. DNA for the CDR3: TGCGCCACCGGACTAGCGGGAGATTCCGGGGAGCTGTTTTTT. Translating it yields CATGLAGDSGELFF.

This clonotype has just one count. V and J are TRBV5-1 and TRBJ2-3; D unclear. CDR1 SGHRS and CDR2 YFSETQ come from the germline V gene. The CDR3 is 15 amino acids. Trimming left V 2 bases short and J 6 bases short, with 16 bases between. CDR3 residues: CASSLQSPQWDTQYF. The CDR3 DNA sequence: TGCGCCAGCAGCTTACAGAGCCCGCAGTGGGATACGCAGTATTTT.

This rearrangement joins TRBV20-1 to TRBJ2-5; D not certain. The V gene lost 0 bases and the J gene lost 5 bases, with 13 bases spanning the gap. CDR1 and CDR2 (germline): DFQATT, SNEGSKA (reference sequence). The CDR3 covers 14 residues. CDR3 in DNA: TGCAGTGCTAGAGATCACGGAACTTGGGAGACCCAGTACTTC. Residues: CSARDHGTWETQYF.

This clonotype was counted between two and nine times. This rearrangement joins TRBV6-5 to TRBJ1-5; D remains ambiguous. From germline, CDR1 is MNHEY and CDR2 SVGAGI. The CDR3 is made up of 14 amino acids. Trimming stripped 0 bases from V and 5 bases from J, with 8 bases between. CDR3 DNA sequence: TGTGCCAGCAGTTACTCGAATCGGGATCAGCCCCAGCATTTT. Residues: CASSYSNRDQPQHF.

This clonotype was counted only a few times. The chain carries TRBV20-1 and TRBJ1-2; D gene uncertain. The CDR3 consists of 13 residues. From germline, CDR1 is DFQATT and CDR2 SNEGSKA (reference sequence). CDR3 coding DNA: TGCAGCCCCGGGGTCACCTCTAACTATGGCTACACCTTC. As protein: CSPGVTSNYGYTF.

Notes on this clonotype: This may come from a read error, since a much larger clone is one base off. This chain joins TRBV9 and TRBJ2-1; D may be TRBD2 (5 bases). V was cut by 4 bases and J by 5 bases, with 10 bases left in between. The germline V gene encodes CDR1 SGDLS and CDR2 YYNGEE. This CDR3 region has 13 residues. The CDR3 DNA is TGTGCCAGCAGCCCGGACTGGAACAATGAGCAGTTCTTC. It codes for CASSPDWNNEQFF. Supplemented by reference TRBV9 and TRBJ2-1, the full variable domain reads DSGVTQTPKHLITATGQRVTLRCSPRSGDLSVYWYQQSLDQGLQFLIQYYNGEERAKGNILERFSAQQFPDLHSELNLSSLELGDSALYFCASSPDWNNEQFFGPGTRLTVL.

V is TRBV5-1 and J is TRBJ2-2; 8 bases match TRBD1. Germline CDR1 reads SGHRS; CDR2 reads YFSETQ. This CDR3 is 17 amino acids long. V was clipped by 0 bases and J by 4 bases; unmatched bases: 8. The CDR3 sequence: CASSLGAGQGGTGELFF. As DNA, the CDR3 is TGCGCCAGCAGCTTGGGGGCCGGACAGGGAGGCACCGGGGAGCTGTTTTTT.

The V and J genes are TRBV4-1 and TRBJ2-7; TRBD2 matches 7 bases. This CDR3 spans 15 amino acids. Germline CDR1 reads MGHRA; CDR2 reads YSYEKL. V lost 0 bases and J lost 6; bases outside the gene matches: 8. The CDR3 loop reads CASSQDQGGTGEQYF. As DNA, the CDR3 is TGCGCCAGCAGCCAAGACCAGGGAGGGACTGGCGAGCAGTACTTC.

This clonotype showed up just a few times. This rearrangement joins TRBV12-3 or TRBV12-4 to TRBJ1-2; unclear D gene. The CDR3 consists of 14 residues. The V end lost 1 base, the J end lost 5 bases, and 11 bases lay between the germline ends. CDR3 loop: CASSLGVSQYGYTF. The CDR3 DNA sequence: TGTGCCAGCAGTTTAGGCGTGTCCCAGTATGGCTACACCTTC.

At least ten counts were recorded for this clonotype. The chain has TRBV5-1 and TRBJ2-1; D is possibly TRBD2 (6 bases). The CDR3 is made up of 13 amino acids. The germline V gene has CDR1 SGHRS and CDR2 YFSETQ. Trimming removed 6 bases at V and 10 bases at J, with 17 bases between. CDR3 DNA sequence: TGCGCCAGCAATAGGGCGGGGCCCGCGGAGCAGTTCTTC. Amino acids: CASNRAGPAEQFF.

This clonotype was detected only a few times. The chain combines TRBV4-2 with TRBJ2-3; 9 bases agree with TRBD1. The junction had 4 bases not matched to a gene; V was cut back by 0 bases and J by 0 bases. The CDR3 extends over 17 amino acids. Germline V gene lookup returns CDR1 LGHNA and CDR2 YNFKEQ. The CDR3 spells CASSQDRTGASTDTQYF. The CDR3 DNA reads as TGTGCCAGCAGCCAAGATCGGACAGGGGCGAGCACAGATACGCAGTATTTT.

This clonotype was detected a few times. The genes are TRBV12-3 or TRBV12-4 and TRBJ2-7; 8 bases agree with TRBD1. Trimming took 6 bases from V and 3 from J; bases not matched to a gene: 7. The CDR3 is 14 amino acids. In DNA form, the CDR3 reads TGTGCCAGCAGCCTCAGGGGGCGCATCTACGAGCAGTACTTC. Translation: CASSLRGRIYEQYF.

This chain links TRBV5-1 with TRBJ2-3; possible D gene TRBD2, 6 bases. The CDR3 runs to 17 residues. Trimming took 0 bases from V and 4 from J, leaving 18 bases between them. Germline V gives CDR1 SGHRS, CDR2 YFSETQ. The CDR3 DNA sequence: TGCGCCAGCAGCTTGGTTCCTAGCGTAACATACGCAGATACGCAGTATTTT. It encodes CASSLVPSVTYADTQYF.

There are a few counts of this clonotype. The chain is built from TRBV7-2 and TRBJ2-2, with D tentatively TRBD2 (5 bases). This CDR3 is 14 amino acids long. V lost 3 bases and J 3 bases, leaving 8 bases between the germline ends. CDR1 and CDR2 from the germline V gene are SGHTA and FQGNSA. The CDR3 sequence is CASSFRGYTGELFF. CDR3 DNA: TGTGCCAGCAGCTTCCGGGGATACACCGGGGAGCTGTTTTTT.

The chain employs TRBV28 and TRBJ2-5; 8 bases are a match to TRBD2. CDR1 is MDHEN, CDR2 SYDVKM, per germline. The ends lost 7 bases at V and 6 bases at J; junction bases unmatched: 7. The CDR3 is 13 residues long. The DNA of the CDR3 is TGTGCCAGCACCCGGGGGGGGGATCAGACCCAGTACTTC. Its translation is CASTRGGDQTQYF.

This clonotype was recorded a few times. This chain connects TRBV20-1 to TRBJ2-5; D remains unclear. Germline-derived CDR1 and CDR2 are DFQATT and SNEGSKA (reference sequence). V lost 8 bases and J 5 bases, leaving 9 bases between the germline ends. This CDR3 has 10 amino acids. CDR3 coding DNA: TGCAGTCCTGGGATGGAGACCCAGTACTTC. Translation gives CSPGMETQYF.

A few counts support this clonotype. This chain connects TRBV10-3 to TRBJ1-1; 8 nucleotides line up with TRBD1. Looked up from germline, CDR1 is ENHRY and CDR2 is SYGVKD. CDR3 length: 13 residues. The ends lost 6 bases at V and 6 bases at J; junction bases unmatched: 6. CDR3 in amino acids: CAIRGDRSAEAFF. The CDR3 nucleotides read TGTGCCATCAGGGGGGACAGGTCCGCTGAAGCTTTCTTT.

This clonotype occurred a few times. The genes are TRBV5-1 and TRBJ1-1; TRBD1 aligns across 9 bases. Germline loops: CDR1 SGHRS, CDR2 YFSETQ. This CDR3 contains 15 residues. The trim removed 3 bases at V and 5 bases at J, leaving 8 bases unmatched. The CDR3 coding sequence is TGCGCCAGCAGCTCGTTACAGGGGGCGTCTACTGAAGCTTTCTTT. As protein: CASSSLQGASTEAFF.

This clonotype turned up a few times. This CDR3 reads CASSPGLAGPYEQYF. The CDR3 region has the DNA TGTGCCAGCAGCCCGGGACTAGCGGGGCCCTACGAGCAGTACTTC. This chain links TRBV9 with TRBJ2-7; TRBD2 matches 13 bases. CDR1 is SGDLS, CDR2 YYNGEE, per germline. J lost 2 bases, V lost 4 bases, and 3 bases had no gene match. The length of the CDR3 is 15 residues.

This clonotype has ten or more counts. V gene TRBV27 combines with J gene TRBJ2-2, with D maybe TRBD1 (6 bases). Per the germline V gene, CDR1 is MNHEY and CDR2 is SMNVEV (reference sequence). Trimming left V 2 bases short and J 6 bases short, with 10 bases between. The CDR3 contains 14 residues. This CDR3 reads CASSLVGGAGELFF. CDR3 in DNA: TGTGCCAGCAGTTTAGTAGGGGGTGCCGGGGAGCTGTTTTTT.

The chain joins TRBV13 to TRBJ2-2, with D possibly matching TRBD1 (7 bases). The germline V gene has CDR1 PRHDT and CDR2 FYEKMQ (reference sequence). Trimming stripped 5 bases from V and 6 bases from J, with 16 bases between. The CDR3 covers 15 residues. The CDR3 nucleotides read TGTGCCAGCAGCGAGAGTGGAGGGGGCCCCGGGGAGCTGTTTTTT. It encodes CASSESGGGPGELFF. The whole variable domain, filled in from reference TRBV13 and TRBJ2-2, reads AAGVIQSPRHLIKEKRETATLKCYPIPRHDTVYWYQQGPGQDPQFLISFYEKMQSDKGSIPDRFSAQQFSDYHSELNMSSLELGDSALYFCASSESGGGPGELFFGEGSRLTVL.

The V call is TRBV7-9, the J call TRBJ1-4, with D unclear. V lost 5 bases, J lost 6 bases, and 16 bases lay in between. This CDR3 region has 15 residues. In germline, CDR1 is SEHNR, CDR2 FQNEAQ (reference sequence). The CDR3 bases are TGTGCCAGCAGCCAATTAAACGCAGGTGATGAAAAACTGTTTTTT. Translated, it gives CASSQLNAGDEKLFF.

The rearrangement joins TRBV11-3 to TRBJ2-3; 14 bases match TRBD2. Per the germline V gene, CDR1 is SGHNT and CDR2 is YENEEA. This CDR3 spans 16 amino acids. V lost 5 bases, J lost 3 bases, and 4 bases stayed unmatched. The CDR3 loop is CASSPRTSGRTDTQYF. CDR3 DNA sequence: TGTGCCAGCAGCCCCCGGACTAGCGGGAGGACAGATACGCAGTATTTT.

This clonotype showed up just a few times. This sequence joins TRBV3-1 and TRBJ2-7, with D unclear. CDR3 length equals 14 residues. CDR1 and CDR2 (germline): LGHDT, YNNKEL (reference sequence). The ends were cut back, 1 base at V and 3 bases at J, with 10 bases in the middle. The CDR3 sequence: CASSQGQVRYEQYF. The DNA of the CDR3 is TGTGCCAGCAGCCAAGGGCAGGTCCGCTACGAGCAGTACTTC.

The genes are TRBV29-1 and TRBJ2-1; D may match TRBD1 or TRBD2 (5 bases each). The CDR3 has 14 amino acids. The V and J ends lost 3 bases and 5 bases respectively, with 14 bases between them. From germline, CDR1 is SQVTM and CDR2 ANQGSEA. Here the CDR3 reads CSVDRDGANNEQFF. Here the CDR3 DNA reads TGCAGCGTTGATAGGGACGGAGCCAACAATGAGCAGTTCTTC.

The chain has TRBV20-1 and TRBJ2-2, with D hard to call. Germline V lookup: CDR1 DFQATT, CDR2 SNEGSKA (reference sequence). Trimming removed 0 bases from V and 1 base from J, with 9 bases in between. The CDR3 is made up of 15 amino acids. CDR3 in DNA: TGCAGTGCTAGAGATGCGGTGGTGAACACCGGGGAGCTGTTTTTT. This translates into CSARDAVVNTGELFF.

This clonotype was detected only a few times. The rearrangement uses TRBV30 and TRBJ1-2; weak D call: TRBD1 (5 bases). The V gene's germline CDR1 is GTSNPN and CDR2 SVGIG (reference sequence). Trimming removed 1 base from V and 6 bases from J, with 12 bases in between. CDR3 length: 13 residues. This chain's CDR3 is CAWSETGQDGYTF. The CDR3 nucleotides are TGTGCCTGGAGTGAAACAGGCCAGGATGGCTACACCTTC. The full variable domain, completed using reference TRBV30 and TRBJ1-2, is SQTIHQWPATLVQPVGSPLSLECTVEGTSNPNLYWYRQAAGRGLQLLFYSVGIGQISSEVPQNLSASRPQDRQFILSSKKLLLSDSGFYLCAWSETGQDGYTFGSGTRLTVV.

The rearrangement joins TRBV6-2 or TRBV6-3 to TRBJ2-1; D ambiguous. Deletions cut 2 bases from V and 7 bases from J, with 6 bases between. Germline lookup yields CDR1 MNHEY and CDR2 SVGEGT. This CDR3 comprises 12 residues. Here the CDR3 reads CASSYGDNEQFF. CDR3 nucleotide sequence: TGTGCCAGCAGTTACGGAGATAATGAGCAGTTCTTC.

The chain recombines TRBV24-1 with TRBJ2-3, with TRBD2 matching 11 bases. CDR1 KGHDR and CDR2 SFDVKD come from the germline V gene. The J segment lost 7 bases and the V segment lost 1 base, leaving 9 bases of the junction unmatched. The CDR3 consists of 17 residues. CDR3: CATSDFGYSGGAYTQYF. In nucleotides, the CDR3 is TGTGCCACCAGTGATTTCGGCTATAGCGGGGGGGCATATACGCAGTATTTT.

This clonotype has a handful of counts. The chain carries TRBV4-1 and TRBJ1-1; TRBD1 might be the D (5 bases). Germline assignment: CDR1 MGHRA and CDR2 YSYEKL. With 1 base removed from V and 0 bases from J, the gap between germline ends came to 9 bases. The CDR3 runs 15 residues. The CDR3 loop reads CASSQVGTLNTEAFF. The DNA of the CDR3 is TGCGCCAGCAGCCAAGTAGGGACGTTGAACACTGAAGCTTTCTTT.